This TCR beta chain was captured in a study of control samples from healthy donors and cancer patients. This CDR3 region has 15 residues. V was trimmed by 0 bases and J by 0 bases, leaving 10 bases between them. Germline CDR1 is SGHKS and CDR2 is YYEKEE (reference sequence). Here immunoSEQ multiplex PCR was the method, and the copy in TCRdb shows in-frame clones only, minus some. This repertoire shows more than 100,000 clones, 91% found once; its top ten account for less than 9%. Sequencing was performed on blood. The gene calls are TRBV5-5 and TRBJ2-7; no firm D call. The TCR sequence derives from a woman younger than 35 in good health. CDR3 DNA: TGTGCCAGCAGCTTGGATCCGGCCAGCTCCTACGAGCAGTACTTC. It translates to CASSLDPASSYEQYF.